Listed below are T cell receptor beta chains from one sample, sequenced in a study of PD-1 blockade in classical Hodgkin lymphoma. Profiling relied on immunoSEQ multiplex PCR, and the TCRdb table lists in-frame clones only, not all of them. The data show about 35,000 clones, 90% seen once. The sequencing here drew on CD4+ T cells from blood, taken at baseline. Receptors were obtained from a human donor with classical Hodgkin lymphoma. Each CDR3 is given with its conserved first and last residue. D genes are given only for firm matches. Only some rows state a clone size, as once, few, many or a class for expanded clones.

TGTGCCTGGAGTACAGACAGGGGGATAAACGAGCAGTACTTC	CAWSTDRGINEQYF	TRBV30	TRBJ2-7	TRBD1	-
TGTGCCTGGAGTGGGGGACAGGGTGACAATGAGCAGTTCTTC	CAWSGGQGDNEQFF	TRBV30	TRBJ2-1	TRBD1	-
TGCAGCGTTTCCGACAGAACCTACGAGCAGTACTTC	CSVSDRTYEQYF	TRBV29-1	TRBJ2-7	-	-
TGTGCCCTGCAAACTAAACGGGCCTACAATGAGCAGTTCTTC	CALQTKRAYNEQFF	TRBV30	TRBJ2-1	-	-
TGTGCCAGCAGCCAAGACTCGGGAGCGGTCTACGAGCAGTACTTC	CASSQDSGAVYEQYF	TRBV4-2	TRBJ2-7	-	-
TGTGCCAGCAGTTACGGGGGCTCGCAGCCCCAGCATTTT	CASSYGGSQPQHF	TRBV6-5	TRBJ1-5	-	few
TGCGCCAGCAGCTTATCACGTGAAAAACTGTTTTTT	CASSLSREKLFF	TRBV5-1	TRBJ1-4	-	-
TGCGCCAGCAGCTTGTCGGCAGGGGGCACATGGAGCACTGAAGCTTTCTTT	CASSLSAGGTWSTEAFF	TRBV5-1	TRBJ1-1	TRBD1	-
TGTGCCAGCTCACCCTCTAGCGGGAGCGTTCCCGGGGAGCTGTTTTTT	CASSPSSGSVPGELFF	TRBV18	TRBJ2-2	TRBD2	once
TGTGCCAGCAGCCCAGGACAGGGGGACTACGAGCAGTACTTC	CASSPGQGDYEQYF	TRBV5-6	TRBJ2-7	TRBD1	once
TGTGCCAGCAGCCCCCTTGCGGGAGGGCTCAACACAGATACGCAGTATTTT	CASSPLAGGLNTDTQYF	TRBV5-5	TRBJ2-3	TRBD2	-
TGCGCCAGCAGGAAACGACAGGGGGCAAGTCAGCCCCAGCATTTT	CASRKRQGASQPQHF	TRBV10-1	TRBJ1-5	TRBD1	-
TGTGCCAGCAGCTCCCCCGGGACTAGTTACGAGCAGTACTTC	CASSSPGTSYEQYF	TRBV11-3	TRBJ2-7	TRBD2	-
TGTGCCAGTAACACCCGGCCAGGGAGGATAGAGACCCAGTACTTC	CASNTRPGRIETQYF	TRBV19	TRBJ2-5	-	-
TGTGCCAGCAGCAGACTAGTATTTCAAGAGACCCAGTACTTC	CASSRLVFQETQYF	TRBV6-5	TRBJ2-5	-	-
TGTGCCGCTCGAGTTGTCTCCTACGAGCAGTACTTC	CAARVVSYEQYF	TRBV30	TRBJ2-7	-	-
TGTGCCAGCAGTTTAGATCCGTCAGCAGCCTATGGCTACACCTTC	CASSLDPSAAYGYTF	TRBV27	TRBJ1-2	-	once
TGTGCCAGCAGTGAATGGGTTTGGAGGGGCTACACCTTC	CASSEWVWRGYTF	TRBV25-1	TRBJ1-2	-	-
TGCGCCAGCAGCCGACAGGGCCTCCTGAACACTGAAGCTTTCTTT	CASSRQGLLNTEAFF	TRBV5-1	TRBJ1-1	TRBD1	-
TGTGCCTGGAGTACTAAGTGGTTGAACTATGGCTACACCTTC	CAWSTKWLNYGYTF	TRBV30	TRBJ1-2	-	-
TGCGCCAGCAGCTTGGCGGGAAGGGGGGCAAGTTTAGAGACCCAGTACTTC	CASSLAGRGASLETQYF	TRBV5-1	TRBJ2-5	-	-
TGTGCCAGTAACGGACAAACCGGGAATGAAAAACTGTTTTTT	CASNGQTGNEKLFF	TRBV19	TRBJ1-4	-	-
TGTGCCACCAGCAGAGACCCGGGGGGCTCTGGAAACACCATATATTTT	CATSRDPGGSGNTIYF	TRBV15	TRBJ1-3	-	-
TGTGCCAGCAGCCAAAGGACAGGGCGGTATACTGAAGCTTTCTTT	CASSQRTGRYTEAFF	TRBV14	TRBJ1-1	TRBD1	once
TGTGCCAGCAGCGTAGAGCAGGGGTCTAGCACAGATACGCAGTATTTT	CASSVEQGSSTDTQYF	TRBV9	TRBJ2-3	-	-
TGTGCAGCAGAGGGGGTCTCCGAGCAGTACTTC	CAAEGVSEQYF	TRBV28	TRBJ2-7	-	-
TGTGCCAGCAGCGCCCCGAGCGGGAGGGGCGTAGATGAGCAGTTCTTC	CASSAPSGRGVDEQFF	TRBV6-6	TRBJ2-1	TRBD2	-
TGTGCCAGCAGTTTAACCGGGGTCTGGGAGCAGTTCTTC	CASSLTGVWEQFF	TRBV28	TRBJ2-1	-	-
TGTGCCAGCAGCTCCTCGACTAGCGGGAATCCCTACGAGCAGTACTTC	CASSSSTSGNPYEQYF	TRBV7-6	TRBJ2-7	TRBD2	-
TGCAGCGTGAGCACAGTAGGGGGAAGGAGTGAAGCTTTCTTT	CSVSTVGGRSEAFF	TRBV29-1	TRBJ1-1	-	-
TGTGCCTGGAGTGTCCCCCGCCGAGACAGGGGACTCATCTATGGCTACACCTTC	CAWSVPRRDRGLIYGYTF	TRBV30	TRBJ1-2	TRBD1	once
TGTGCCAGCAGCTTAGTACAGGGATGGGCCTACGAGCAGTACTTC	CASSLVQGWAYEQYF	TRBV7-9	TRBJ2-7	-	-
TGTGCCAGCTCAGACGCCGGGACTAGCTACGAGCAGTACTTC	CASSDAGTSYEQYF	TRBV18	TRBJ2-7	TRBD2	-
TGTGCCAGCAGCTTACGGAGGTCAGGGGAGCTGTTTTTT	CASSLRRSGELFF	TRBV11-3	TRBJ2-2	-	-
TGTGCCAGCGGGTTACAGGGCTCCTACGAGCAGTACTTC	CASGLQGSYEQYF	TRBV27	TRBJ2-7	-	-
TGTGCCAGCAGCTTAGGGCGGGAGAGGGCAGATACGCAGTATTTT	CASSLGRERADTQYF	TRBV11-3	TRBJ2-3	TRBD2	-
TGTGCCAGCAGCCTGACAGGGGTTGGAAACACCATATATTTT	CASSLTGVGNTIYF	TRBV6-5	TRBJ1-3	TRBD1	-
TGTGCCAGTAGTATGGGAGAGGCTGGAGGCTACACCTTC	CASSMGEAGGYTF	TRBV19	TRBJ1-2	-	few
TGTGCCAGTACTCGTGGCAGGGCGGATCAGCCCCAGCATTTT	CASTRGRADQPQHF	TRBV19	TRBJ1-5	-	few
TGTGCCAGCAGACTAGCCCGGGCTGAAGCTTTCTTT	CASRLARAEAFF	TRBV6-6	TRBJ1-1	-	-
TGTGCCAGCAGTGAAGGTGCTAGCGGACACTACGAGCAGTACTTC	CASSEGASGHYEQYF	TRBV6-1	TRBJ2-7	TRBD2	-
TGTGCCAGCAGGGGAGCATCCGGGACAGGGAACGCGAACACCGGGGAGCTGTTTTTT	CASRGASGTGNANTGELFF	TRBV28	TRBJ2-2	TRBD1	-
TGTGCCAGCAGCCCAACCGGGACAGGGCGCTACGAGCAGTACTTC	CASSPTGTGRYEQYF	TRBV5-4	TRBJ2-7	TRBD1	-
TGCGCCAGCAGCGTGGGACTAGCGCATTACCAAGAGACCCAGTACTTC	CASSVGLAHYQETQYF	TRBV5-1	TRBJ2-5	TRBD2	-
TGTGCCAGTAGTATAGGCGACGGGCGACAGGGCGGCTACACCTTC	CASSIGDGRQGGYTF	TRBV19	TRBJ1-2	TRBD1	-
TGTGCCAGAAGCCAAAGACAGGGTACCGGGGAGCTGTTTTTT	CARSQRQGTGELFF	TRBV5-3	TRBJ2-2	TRBD1	-
TGTGCCAGCAGTTTATTAAGGAGTAGCGGGAGGTATTACGAGCAGTACTTC	CASSLLRSSGRYYEQYF	TRBV27	TRBJ2-7	TRBD2	-
TGCGCCAGCAGTCAACTAGCGACCACTTACTACAATGAGCAGTTCTTC	CASSQLATTYYNEQFF	TRBV5-1	TRBJ2-1	TRBD2	-
TGCGCCACCACGGACAGGGACGACACTGAAGCTTTCTTT	CATTDRDDTEAFF	TRBV10-1	TRBJ1-1	TRBD1	-
TGTGCCAGCAGTTCAACAGGGGAAGCGCATGAAAAACTGTTTTTT	CASSSTGEAHEKLFF	TRBV6-5	TRBJ1-4	TRBD1	-
TGTGCCAGCAGTGTCACCCTAGCGGTGAACACCGGGGAGCTGTTTTTT	CASSVTLAVNTGELFF	TRBV6-1	TRBJ2-2	TRBD2	few
TGCGCCAGCAGGTGGGGGTGTGTACGGAACACCATATATTTT	CASRWGCVRNTIYF	TRBV10-1	TRBJ1-3	-	-
TGCGCCAGCAGCTTGCAGGGCAACTATGGCTACACCTTC	CASSLQGNYGYTF	TRBV5-1	TRBJ1-2	-	-
TGTGCCAGCAGCTTAAGTGGGAGGAGCTATGGCTACACCTTC	CASSLSGRSYGYTF	TRBV11-2	TRBJ1-2	-	once
TGTGCCAGCAGCTTAGTACTAGCGGGAGCGACCTACGAGCAGTACTTC	CASSLVLAGATYEQYF	TRBV7-9	TRBJ2-7	TRBD2	-
TGTGCCAGCAGGGGGGCCTTGAACACTGAAGCTTTCTTT	CASRGALNTEAFF	TRBV2	TRBJ1-1	-	-